A single sample is the source of the 12 T cell receptor beta chains below, sequenced in a study of human T cells and chemical hapten exposure. Described time point: patch test 1, 2 weeks after DPC sensitization. Treatment given: therapeutic diphenylcyclopropenone sensitization with weekly scalp DPC. Someone pulled total RNA out of unfractionated whole blood. TCRdb analysed the RACE reads with MiXCR anew, one entry per CDR3 protein. The data hold roughly 52,000 distinct CDR3 sequences, with approximately 9.9% observed a single time. The sample in question was whole blood, obtained in connection with sensitization to the hapten diphenylcyclopropenone (DPC). The receptors were gathered from a woman aged 40-49 years with alopecia areata. Some clones in this sample may be carry-over from other donors' samples.

In its sample, this clonotype was seen once. The V gene is TRBV29-1, the J gene TRBJ2-3, with D tentatively TRBD2 (6 bases). V dropped 7 bases and J dropped 5 bases, with 16 bases sitting between them. The germline gives CDR1 SQVTM, CDR2 ANQGSEA. The CDR3 is made up of 13 amino acids. The CDR3 nucleotides read TGCAGCGCTCTGCGGGGAGTTGAAGATACGCAGTATTTT. It encodes CSALRGVEDTQYF.

This clonotype came up a few times. The genes are TRBV18 and TRBJ2-7, with D tentatively TRBD2 (5 bases). Trimming pared 8 bases from V and 1 base from J, leaving 9 bases between. The germline V gene has CDR1 KGHSH and CDR2 LQKENI. The CDR3 spans 12 residues. The CDR3 region is CASGPGSYEQYF. As DNA, the CDR3 is TGTGCCAGCGGACCGGGGTCCTACGAGCAGTACTTC.

In its sample, this clonotype was seen a few times. The rearrangement uses TRBV7-9 and TRBJ1-1; perhaps TRBD1 as D (6 bases). V lost 5 bases and J 3 bases, leaving 13 bases between the germline ends. From germline, CDR1 is SEHNR and CDR2 FQNEAQ (reference sequence). This CDR3 contains 14 residues. The CDR3 DNA is TGTGCCAGCAGCGTGGACAGATGGGACACTGAAGCTTTCTTT. Its translation: CASSVDRWDTEAFF.

This clonotype was counted between two and nine times. The V and J genes are TRBV13 and TRBJ2-1, with 14 bases that match TRBD2. J was trimmed by 2 bases and V by 8 bases; bases with no gene match: 8. The CDR3 has 17 residues. Germline V gene data show CDR1 as PRHDT and CDR2 as FYEKMQ (reference sequence). This chain's CDR3 is CASQTATSGRAYNEQFF. The CDR3 DNA sequence: TGTGCCAGCCAAACCGCGACTAGCGGGAGGGCCTACAATGAGCAGTTCTTC.

At least ten counts were recorded for this clonotype. The rearrangement joins TRBV4-3 to TRBJ2-3; D may match TRBD1 or TRBD2 (5 bases each). The CDR3 is 16 residues long. In germline, CDR1 is LGHNA, CDR2 YSLEER. The V gene lost 1 base and the J gene lost 0 bases, with 11 bases spanning the gap. Here the CDR3 DNA reads TGCGCCAGCAGCCAAGTAGGGGAGTCTAGCACAGATACGCAGTATTTT. This codes for CASSQVGESSTDTQYF.

The rearrangement uses TRBV3-1 and TRBJ2-2; D is ambiguous. This CDR3 contains 16 residues. The ends were cut back, 4 bases at V and 7 bases at J, with 19 bases in the middle. CDR1 and CDR2 from the germline V gene are LGHDT and YNNKEL (reference sequence). This CDR3 is CASSLHPGLIGGELFF. Here the CDR3 DNA reads TGTGCCAGCAGCCTACACCCCGGGCTTATAGGCGGGGAGCTGTTTTTT.

Many counts were recorded for this clonotype. The chain uses TRBV5-6 and TRBJ2-2, with 10 bases fitting TRBD1. The CDR3 has 15 amino acids. Germline loops: CDR1 SGHDT, CDR2 YYEEEE. J was trimmed by 6 bases and V by 4 bases; bases with no gene match: 6. The chain's CDR3 is CASSLPGQGPGELFF. Here the CDR3 DNA reads TGTGCCAGCAGCCTGCCGGGACAGGGGCCCGGGGAGCTGTTTTTT. Together with reference TRBV5-6 and TRBJ2-2, the CDR3 gives the full variable domain: DAGVTQSPTHLIKTRGQQVTLRCSPKSGHDTVSWYQQALGQGPQFIFQYYEEEERQRGNFPDRFSGHQFPNYSSELNVNALLLGDSALYLCASSLPGQGPGELFFGEGSRLTVL.

At least ten counts were recorded for this clonotype. V is TRBV5-5 and J is TRBJ1-1, with D possibly being TRBD1 (6 bases). Trimming removed 4 bases at V and 6 bases at J, with 13 bases between. The CDR3 is made up of 13 amino acids. The germline CDR1 and CDR2 sequences are SGHKS and YYEKEE (reference sequence). DNA of the CDR3: TGTGCCAGCAGCCTCCCGGGACACCCTGAAGCTTTCTTT. Translation: CASSLPGHPEAFF.

This clonotype was seen a handful of times. The V and J genes are TRBV6-4 and TRBJ1-5; D is uncertain. The CDR3 has 15 residues. The V gene's germline CDR1 is MRHNA and CDR2 SNTAGT. The ends were cut back, 3 bases at V and 1 base at J, with 10 bases in the middle. CDR3 protein: CASSEVFGSNQPQHF. CDR3 DNA sequence: TGTGCCAGCAGTGAAGTTTTTGGGAGCAATCAGCCCCAGCATTTT.

The chain uses TRBV6-6 and TRBJ1-2, with D unresolved. Germline V gene sequence: CDR1 MNHNY, CDR2 SVGAGI (reference sequence). The CDR3 contains 17 residues. Trimming pared 0 bases from V and 0 bases from J, leaving 14 bases between. The chain's CDR3 is CASSYSISGVSNYGYTF. As DNA, the CDR3 is TGTGCCAGCAGTTACTCGATTAGCGGCGTTTCTAACTATGGCTACACCTTC.

This clonotype has only a few counts. The rearrangement joins TRBV25-1 to TRBJ2-7, with no clear D. CDR3 length: 11 residues. Germline V gene data show CDR1 as MGHDK and CDR2 as SYGVNS. V was trimmed by 3 bases and J by 9 bases, leaving 9 bases between them. For the CDR3, the DNA is TGTGCCAGCAGTGACGCAGTGCGGCAGTACTTC. Protein sequence: CASSDAVRQYF.

This clonotype was seen ten or more times. The chain is built from TRBV7-3 and TRBJ2-1, with 14 bases matching TRBD2. There are 17 residues in the CDR3. Per germline, CDR1 SGHTA and CDR2 FQGTGA. V lost 3 bases to trimming and J lost 7 bases; unmatched junction nucleotides: 8. The CDR3, as DNA: TGTGCCAGCAGCTTGGCCGCGGGACTAGCGGGAGTAAATGAGCAGTTCTTC. Protein sequence: CASSLAAGLAGVNEQFF.